The 24 T cell receptor beta chains presented below share a single source sample, sequenced in a study of cytomegalovirus exposure and HLA in healthy donors. Use of 60 Vbeta and 13 Jbeta primers characterized the PCR. Clones were read by immunoSEQ multiplex PCR, and TCRdb kept only the in-frame ones, dropping some. The sample shows 100,000 to 120,000 clones, more than 75% of them seen only once. Sequences were obtained from PBMCs. The receptors come from a man in his forties in good health and CMV-seronegative.

The chain employs TRBV2 and TRBJ2-7; D perhaps matches TRBD1 (5 bases). Germline V gene data show CDR1 as SNHLY and CDR2 as FYNNEI. This CDR3 spans 14 amino acids. V was trimmed by 6 bases and J by 3 bases, leaving 15 bases between them. In DNA form, the CDR3 reads TGTGCCAGCAGCCGTGACAGTGGATACTACGAGCAGTACTTC. This encodes CASSRDSGYYEQYF. Full variable domain (outside the CDR3, taken from reference TRBV2 and TRBJ2-7): EPEVTQTPSHQVTQMGQEVILRCVPISNHLYFYWYRQILGQKVEFLVSFYNNEISEKSEIFDDQFSVERPDGSNFTLKIRSTKLEDSAMYFCASSRDSGYYEQYFGPGTRLTVT.

This clone was observed a handful of times. The chain couples TRBV4-1 to TRBJ2-5; TRBD2 aligns across 9 bases. This CDR3 has 16 residues. The V gene's germline CDR1 is MGHRA and CDR2 YSYEKL. V shed 0 bases and J 7 bases; nucleotides not matched to a gene: 9. CDR3: CASSQDHLAGSRTQYF. In nucleotides, the CDR3 is TGCGCCAGCAGCCAAGATCATCTAGCGGGGTCGAGGACCCAGTACTTC.

The gene calls are TRBV7-2 and TRBJ2-3, with 10 bases lining up with TRBD1. V shed 4 bases and J 2 bases; nucleotides not matched to a gene: 3. The germline V gene has CDR1 SGHTA and CDR2 FQGNSA. The CDR3 covers 15 residues. In nucleotides, the CDR3 is TGTGCCAGCAGCTCGGACAGGGGGAACACAGATACGCAGTATTTT. Encoded protein: CASSSDRGNTDTQYF.

In regard to this clone: This same CDR3 is encoded by further DNA sequences in the sample. The J gene is TRBJ1-2, the V gene TRBV14; tentatively, D is TRBD1 (5 bases). The CDR3 is 13 residues long. V was shortened by 1 base and J by 8 bases, with 11 bases between the two germline ends. Germline-derived CDR1 and CDR2 are SGHDN and FVKESK. The CDR3 DNA is TGTGCCAGCAGCCAAGCGGGGGTACACGGCTACACCTTC. Residues: CASSQAGVHGYTF.

The V and J genes are TRBV28 and TRBJ1-2; D is possibly TRBD1 (6 bases). Trimming stripped 3 bases from V and 4 bases from J, with 15 bases between. The CDR3 loop spans 15 amino acids. Germline assignment: CDR1 MDHEN and CDR2 SYDVKM. The CDR3 here is CASSFGQSGGYGYTF. For the CDR3, the DNA is TGTGCCAGCAGTTTTGGACAGAGCGGGGGCTATGGCTACACCTTC.

The table lists this clone with a count of one. V is TRBV4-1 and J is TRBJ2-1; TRBD2 agrees at 8 bases. The CDR3 is 13 residues long. V gave up 1 base and J gave up 12 bases; unmatched junction bases: 5. CDR1 MGHRA and CDR2 YSYEKL come from the germline V gene. CDR3 bases: TGCGCCAGCAGCCAAGGCGGGACTAGTCCGCAGTTCTTC. Translated, it gives CASSQGGTSPQFF.

The chain recombines TRBV28 with TRBJ1-1; the match to TRBD1 covers 9 bases. Germline CDR1 and CDR2: MDHEN and SYDVKM. The J segment lost 1 base and the V segment lost 6 bases, leaving 9 bases of the junction unmatched. CDR3 length: 16 amino acids. The CDR3 protein is CASRATGGFGNTEAFF. CDR3 DNA sequence: TGTGCCAGCAGGGCCACAGGGGGCTTCGGGAACACTGAAGCTTTCTTT.

The chain has TRBV6-1 and TRBJ1-1; weak D call: TRBD1 (6 bases). Trimming left V 2 bases short and J 5 bases short, with 12 bases between. Germline CDR1 is MNHNS and CDR2 is SASEGT. This CDR3 is built from 14 residues. The CDR3 DNA reads as TGTGCCAGCAGTGAACTTTGGACAGTTACTGAAGCTTTCTTT. Amino acids: CASSELWTVTEAFF.

The chain combines TRBV7-2 with TRBJ2-1; D not certain. The CDR3 totals 13 residues. Between the trimmed V and J ends, which lost 3 bases and 6 bases, there was a span of 9 bases. CDR1 is SGHTA, CDR2 FQGNSA, per germline. CDR3 nucleotide sequence: TGTGCCAGCAGCTTTATCCCAGGCAATGAGCAGTTCTTC. It codes for CASSFIPGNEQFF.

This chain joins TRBV7-8 and TRBJ1-5; 7 nucleotides match TRBD1. The V and J ends lost 5 bases and 4 bases, in that order; junction bases with no gene match: 2. This CDR3 has 13 residues. Germline V CDR1 and CDR2: SGHVS, FQNEAQ. CDR3 DNA sequence: TGTGCCAGCAGCCGGACAGGTAATCAGCCCCAGCATTTT. Residues: CASSRTGNQPQHF.

The rearrangement links TRBV7-9 to TRBJ2-7; 8 positions agree with TRBD1. Germline V gene data show CDR1 as SEHNR and CDR2 as FQNEAQ (reference sequence). V gave up 3 bases and J gave up 6 bases; unmatched junction bases: 4. The CDR3 length is 13 residues. This CDR3 reads CASSFSTGVEQYF. CDR3 sequence (DNA): TGTGCCAGCAGCTTCTCGACAGGGGTCGAGCAGTACTTC.

This rearrangement joins TRBV5-1 to TRBJ2-3; the match to TRBD1 covers 7 bases. The CDR3 extends over 14 amino acids. J lost 4 bases, V lost 0 bases, and 2 bases had no gene match. The germline CDR1 and CDR2 sequences are SGHRS and YFSETQ. CDR3 DNA: TGCGCCAGCAGCTTGGACAGGGGACCAGATACGCAGTATTTT. It specifies CASSLDRGPDTQYF.

This sequence joins TRBV5-6 and TRBJ2-2; TRBD1 matches 8 bases. The J segment lost 7 bases and the V segment lost 3 bases, leaving 5 bases of the junction unmatched. This CDR3 has 14 amino acids. Looked up from germline, CDR1 is SGHDT and CDR2 is YYEEEE. The CDR3 spells CASSSLGQGGELFF. CDR3 DNA: TGTGCCAGCAGCTCTTTAGGACAGGGCGGGGAGCTGTTTTTT.

The chain is built from TRBV28 and TRBJ1-4, with 9 nucleotides matching TRBD1. This CDR3 spans 16 amino acids. Germline V CDR1 and CDR2: MDHEN, SYDVKM. V gave up 6 bases and J gave up 5 bases; unmatched junction bases: 10. The DNA of the CDR3 is TGTGCCAGCAGCTTTAACGGACAGGGGCTAAATGAAAAACTGTTTTTT. This encodes CASSFNGQGLNEKLFF.

This clone was picked up a small number of times. In the same sample, other DNA sequences code for this CDR3. The V call is TRBV7-2, the J call TRBJ1-1, with D possibly matching TRBD1 (5 bases). Germline V lookup: CDR1 SGHTA, CDR2 FQGNSA. The CDR3 spans 15 residues. Trimming stripped 5 bases from V and 1 base from J, with 14 bases between. The CDR3 loop reads CASSLLTVWNTEAFF. The CDR3 bases are TGTGCCAGCAGCCTGTTGACAGTCTGGAACACTGAAGCTTTCTTT.

The chain recombines TRBV9 with TRBJ1-2; 10 bases line up with TRBD1. Germline loops: CDR1 SGDLS, CDR2 YYNGEE. The CDR3 contains 18 residues. V lost 4 bases and J lost 2; bases outside the gene matches: 14. CDR3 sequence: CASSPNVDRGQWNYGYTF. The DNA for the CDR3 is TGTGCCAGCAGCCCTAATGTTGACAGGGGGCAATGGAACTATGGCTACACCTTC.

The CDR3 bases are TGCAGTGTTTGGAGTGGAGAGCAGTACTTC. It codes for CSVWSGEQYF. The V and J genes are TRBV20-1 and TRBJ2-7; D call uncertain. Trimming pared 7 bases from V and 7 bases from J, leaving 11 bases between. The germline CDR1 and CDR2 sequences are DFQATT and SNEGSKA (reference sequence). The CDR3 spans 10 residues.

This chain connects TRBV13 to TRBJ1-4; D not certain. This CDR3 has 17 amino acids. The germline gives CDR1 PRHDT, CDR2 FYEKMQ (reference sequence). Trimming stripped 6 bases from V and 7 bases from J, with 24 bases between. DNA of the CDR3: TGTGCCAGCAGTAAGCAGGCCGCCGTCTCGGTGGGTGAAAAACTGTTTTTT. This codes for CASSKQAAVSVGEKLFF.

The rearrangement uses TRBV14 and TRBJ2-5; D possibly corresponds to TRBD2 (7 bases). Germline CDR1 reads SGHDN; CDR2 reads FVKESK. Trimming pared 2 bases from V and 4 bases from J, leaving 8 bases between. The CDR3 sequence is 13 residues long. The CDR3 loop reads CASSQRGGETQYF. Written as DNA, the CDR3 is TGTGCCAGCAGCCAAAGGGGGGGAGAGACCCAGTACTTC.

This rearrangement joins TRBV30 to TRBJ1-3; D is perhaps TRBD1 (5 bases). V was shortened by 0 bases and J by 4 bases, with 13 bases between the two germline ends. The V gene's germline CDR1 is GTSNPN and CDR2 SVGIG (reference sequence). CDR3 length: 15 residues. CDR3 residues: CAWSVRRGAGNTIYF. The CDR3 DNA sequence: TGTGCCTGGAGTGTACGGAGGGGAGCGGGAAACACCATATATTTT. The whole variable domain, filled in from reference TRBV30 and TRBJ1-3, reads SQTIHQWPATLVQPVGSPLSLECTVEGTSNPNLYWYRQAAGRGLQLLFYSVGIGQISSEVPQNLSASRPQDRQFILSSKKLLLSDSGFYLCAWSVRRGAGNTIYFGEGSWLTVV.

The V gene is TRBV7-9, the J gene TRBJ2-3; D may be TRBD2 (7 bases). Per germline, CDR1 SEHNR and CDR2 FQNEAQ (reference sequence). The V end lost 1 base, the J end lost 1 base, and 12 bases lay between the germline ends. The CDR3 has 16 amino acids. Written as DNA, the CDR3 is TGTGCCAGCAGCTTAGGGGCGGGGGCAGGCACAGATACGCAGTATTTT. The encoded protein is CASSLGAGAGTDTQYF.

J is TRBJ1-1 and V is TRBV27, with unresolved D. This CDR3 comprises 15 residues. V dropped 0 bases and J dropped 4 bases, with 12 bases sitting between them. Looked up from germline, CDR1 is MNHEY and CDR2 is SMNVEV (reference sequence). CDR3 in amino acids: CASSLSFTAATEAFF. The CDR3 coding sequence is TGTGCCAGCAGTTTATCTTTTACCGCGGCCACTGAAGCTTTCTTT.

This clone was observed a single time. This sequence joins TRBV28 and TRBJ1-3, with D maybe TRBD1 (6 bases). V dropped 6 bases and J dropped 4 bases, with 16 bases sitting between them. The CDR3 is 15 amino acids. Germline lookup yields CDR1 MDHEN and CDR2 SYDVKM. The CDR3 nucleotides read TGTGCCAGCAGCCAACAGGGCCCCGCCGGAAACACCATATATTTT. It translates to CASSQQGPAGNTIYF.

The chain carries TRBV5-8 and TRBJ1-1; 8 nucleotides agree with TRBD1. Germline CDR1 reads SGHTS; CDR2 reads YDEGEE. The V gene end was trimmed by 4 bases and the J gene end by 5 bases; junction bases not matched to a gene: 4. This CDR3 contains 13 residues. For the CDR3, the DNA is TGTGCCAGCAGCCAGGACAGGGTAACTGAAGCTTTCTTT. Translation: CASSQDRVTEAFF.